This paragraph covers one TCR beta chain sequence. Antigen: not known. The CDR3 length is 15 residues. CDR1 and CDR2 from the germline V gene are MNHNS and SASEGT. With V trimmed by 3 bases and J by 4 bases, 1 base remained unmatched. Oncomine TCR Beta short-read sequencing was applied to DNA from cultured CD4+ T cells. Using its own MiXCR run on the PCR reads, TCRdb lists one record per CDR3 protein. The sample includes under 6,500 distinct CDR3 sequences, approximately 77% of them seen just once. This entry belongs to a study of vaccination and CD4 T cells after COVID-19. Study-level background: Overlapping spike peptides of SARS-CoV-2, HCoV-NL63, HCoV-OC43 and HCoV-229E stimulated the cells. Treatment of control cultures consisted of a CEFX pool, an HIV-1 Nef pool, or no peptide. Study-wide findings and caveats: The study found that a median approximately 86% of reactive clones in convalescent patients appeared only post-vaccination. Reactive clonotype counts went from median approximately 20 after infection to some 40 after vaccination, nonsignificantly.

Indicated treatment: approximately 9-day PBMC culture with coronavirus spike peptide pools or control peptides (ViraFEST assay). The chain is built from TRBV6-1 and TRBJ2-3, with 13 positions matching TRBD2. This clonotype was sampled from a human donor who had recovered from COVID-19. The sequencing sample was made of CD4+ T cells from blood, cultured in vitro. Here the CDR3 reads CASSEGLAGSDTQYF. The CDR3 DNA reads as TGTGCCAGCAGTGAGGGACTAGCGGGGTCAGATACGCAGTATTTT.